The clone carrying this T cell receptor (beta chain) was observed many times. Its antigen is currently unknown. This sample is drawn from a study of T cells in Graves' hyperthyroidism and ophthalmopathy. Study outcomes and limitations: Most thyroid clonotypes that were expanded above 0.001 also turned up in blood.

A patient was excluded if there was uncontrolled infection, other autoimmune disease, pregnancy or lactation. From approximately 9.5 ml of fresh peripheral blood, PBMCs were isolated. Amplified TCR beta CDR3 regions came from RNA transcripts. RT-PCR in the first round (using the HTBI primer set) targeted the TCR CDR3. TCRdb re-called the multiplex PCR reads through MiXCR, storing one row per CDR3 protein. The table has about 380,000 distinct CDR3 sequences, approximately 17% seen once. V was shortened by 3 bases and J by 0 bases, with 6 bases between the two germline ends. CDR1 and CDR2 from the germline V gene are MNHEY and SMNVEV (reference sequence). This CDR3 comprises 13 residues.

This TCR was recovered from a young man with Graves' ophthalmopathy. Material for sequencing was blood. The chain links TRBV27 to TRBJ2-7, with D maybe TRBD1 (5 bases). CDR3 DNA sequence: TGTGCCAGCAGTTTGACAGCCTCCTACGAGCAGTACTTC. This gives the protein CASSLTASYEQYF.